This T cell receptor beta chain was sequenced in a study of blood T cell repertoires in COVID-19. Across the whole study: The United States, Italy and Spain supplied acute and convalescent COVID-19 samples. T cells, B-cell-depleted T cells, or PBMCs provided the cDNA or gDNA that served as material.

Trimming took off 7 bases at V and 1 base at J, with 10 bases between the two ends. The CDR3 consists of 13 residues. This clone has only one observation. Authors' data handling: Using reference gene primer amplification, nucleated cell counts were estimated. This table comes from immunoSEQ multiplex PCR, and its TCRdb copy is limited to in-frame clones, with some not included. V, J and clone size derive from that table, while D and trimming were established from the DNA sequence. The table shows more than 150,000 clones, with about nine tenths occurring only once. The sequencing input was peripheral blood. This TCR was sampled from a man aged 35 to 55 with acute or convalescent COVID-19. J is TRBJ1-1 and V is TRBV12-3 or TRBV12-4; D perhaps matches TRBD1 (6 bases). The CDR3 DNA reads TGTGCCAGCATTGACAGGAGGAACACTGAAGCTTTCTTT. It yields the protein CASIDRRNTEAFF.